A single sample is the source of the 13 T cell receptor beta chains below, sequenced in a study of blood T cell repertoires in COVID-19. Libraries were prepared by immunoSEQ multiplex PCR; TCRdb keeps only in-frame clonotypes and omits some of them. This repertoire shows fewer than 700,000 clones, about 88% found once; its top ten account for under 8.5%. The sample was peripheral blood. These receptors all stem from a woman in her 50s with COVID-19, enrolled during active disease.

The rearrangement joins TRBV7-2 to TRBJ1-5; a weak D match, TRBD1 (6 bases). V was shortened by 5 bases and J by 6 bases, with 17 bases between the two germline ends. Germline CDR1 is SGHTA and CDR2 is FQGNSA. The CDR3 sequence is 15 residues long. The CDR3 coding sequence is TGTGCCAGCAGCACCTTGGGGGGGGCGGGTCAGCCCCAGCATTTT. It codes for CASSTLGGAGQPQHF.

The chain recombines TRBV9 with TRBJ1-1; perhaps TRBD1 as D (5 bases). V was trimmed by 3 bases and J by 2 bases, leaving 17 bases between them. Germline CDR1 and CDR2: SGDLS and YYNGEE. The CDR3 sequence is 16 residues long. The CDR3 coding sequence is TGTGCCAGCAGCGGGAGGGTGAGGGGCGGAAACACTGAAGCTTTCTTT. Protein sequence: CASSGRVRGGNTEAFF. The full variable domain, with the rest looked up from reference TRBV9 and TRBJ1-1, is DSGVTQTPKHLITATGQRVTLRCSPRSGDLSVYWYQQSLDQGLQFLIQYYNGEERAKGNILERFSAQQFPDLHSELNLSSLELGDSALYFCASSGRVRGGNTEAFFGQGTRLTVV.

The CDR3 DNA follows: TGTGCCAGTCGGCCCTTTGGACGGGGGGAGAACAATGAGCAGTTCTTC. This codes for CASRPFGRGENNEQFF. This chain connects TRBV19 to TRBJ2-1; 7 nucleotides line up with TRBD2. CDR3 length: 16 amino acids. Germline trimming cut 8 bases from V and 5 bases from J; bases unmatched to any gene: 15. Germline loops: CDR1 LNHDA, CDR2 SQIVND (reference sequence).

The J gene is TRBJ1-5, the V gene TRBV30, with a possible D match to TRBD1 (6 bases). The CDR3 length is 15 residues. Germline CDR1 GTSNPN, CDR2 SVGIG (reference sequence). V shed 0 bases and J shed 6 bases, with 15 bases lying between them. The CDR3 region is CAWSVGGQTGQPQHF. CDR3 bases: TGTGCCTGGAGTGTAGGAGGACAGACGGGTCAGCCCCAGCATTTT.

The chain joins TRBV30 to TRBJ1-5; possibly TRBD1 for D (5 bases). CDR1 and CDR2 (germline): GTSNPN, SVGIG (reference sequence). Trimming cost V 0 bases and J 7 bases, with 13 bases left between them. CDR3 size: 14 residues. The CDR3 region has the DNA TGTGCCTGGAGTGTACGGGGGATCCGACAGCCCCAGCATTTT. Residues: CAWSVRGIRQPQHF.

The chain carries TRBV7-3 and TRBJ1-1, with TRBD1 matching over 7 bases. CDR1 and CDR2 (germline): SGHTA, FQGTGA. The V gene end was trimmed by 4 bases and the J gene end by 2 bases; junction bases not matched to a gene: 7. This CDR3 contains 15 residues. DNA for the CDR3: TGTGCCAGCAGCTCTCAGGGGGGTGTCAACACTGAAGCTTTCTTT. Encoded protein: CASSSQGGVNTEAFF.

This clone was seen only a few times. This chain joins TRBV9 and TRBJ2-7, with 7 bases that match TRBD2. V was clipped by 7 bases and J by 5 bases; unmatched bases: 9. CDR1 and CDR2 (germline): SGDLS, YYNGEE. The CDR3 is made up of 13 amino acids. As DNA, the CDR3 is TGTGCCAGCGGAGGGACGGGGACTAACGAGCAGTACTTC. Its translation: CASGGTGTNEQYF.

V and J are TRBV9 and TRBJ1-2; possibly TRBD1 for D (5 bases). This CDR3 has 13 residues. The V end lost 2 bases, the J end lost 8 bases, and 13 bases lay between the germline ends. Germline lookup yields CDR1 SGDLS and CDR2 YYNGEE. The CDR3: CASSVGGTGGYTF. CDR3 in DNA: TGTGCCAGCAGCGTGGGAGGGACGGGCGGCTACACCTTC. The variable domain in full, with the rest retrieved from reference TRBV9 and TRBJ1-2, is DSGVTQTPKHLITATGQRVTLRCSPRSGDLSVYWYQQSLDQGLQFLIQYYNGEERAKGNILERFSAQQFPDLHSELNLSSLELGDSALYFCASSVGGTGGYTFGSGTRLTVV.

V is TRBV18 and J is TRBJ1-2; TRBD1 aligns across 9 bases. V shed 2 bases, J shed 8 bases, and the junction held 9 bases outside the gene matches. This CDR3 has 15 amino acids. Germline V gene lookup returns CDR1 KGHSH and CDR2 LQKENI. The DNA of the CDR3 is TGTGCCAGCTCACCATCGGGGACAGGGAGCAACGGCTACACCTTC. The encoded protein is CASSPSGTGSNGYTF. Supplemented by reference TRBV18 and TRBJ1-2, the full variable domain reads NAGVMQNPRHLVRRRGQEARLRCSPMKGHSHVYWYRQLPEEGLKFMVYLQKENIIDESGMPKERFSAEFPKEGPSILRIQQVVRGDSAAYFCASSPSGTGSNGYTFGSGTRLTVV.

A note on this clone: At the DNA level, this CDR3 is encoded by other sequences in the same sample as well. V usage is TRBV11-1 and J usage is TRBJ1-2; perhaps TRBD1 as D (5 bases). The germline V gene has CDR1 SGHAT and CDR2 FQDESV (reference sequence). V gave up 1 base and J gave up 6 bases, with 6 bases separating them. The CDR3 runs 12 residues. The CDR3 nucleotides read TGTGCCAGCAGCTTAGAAGGGGATGGCTACACCTTC. This codes for CASSLEGDGYTF.

This chain uses TRBV20-1 with TRBJ1-1; 9 nucleotides match TRBD1. Trimming at V came to 8 bases and at J to 9 bases, leaving 7 bases not matched to a gene. The CDR3 loop spans 11 amino acids. The germline V gene encodes CDR1 DFQATT and CDR2 SNEGSKA (reference sequence). In DNA form, the CDR3 reads TGCAGTTCCGGGACAGGGACTAAAGCTTTCTTT. This encodes CSSGTGTKAFF.

This sequence joins TRBV18 and TRBJ1-1; no clear D gene. Germline assignment: CDR1 KGHSH and CDR2 LQKENI. The CDR3 consists of 14 residues. V was trimmed by 3 bases and J by 3 bases, leaving 11 bases between them. The CDR3 DNA is TGTGCCAGCTCACCCCCAACCGGGTACACTGAAGCTTTCTTT. Its translation: CASSPPTGYTEAFF. Supplemented by reference TRBV18 and TRBJ1-1, the full variable domain reads NAGVMQNPRHLVRRRGQEARLRCSPMKGHSHVYWYRQLPEEGLKFMVYLQKENIIDESGMPKERFSAEFPKEGPSILRIQQVVRGDSAAYFCASSPPTGYTEAFFGQGTRLTVV.

The chain employs TRBV3-1 (or the pseudogene TRBV3-2) and TRBJ1-2; D call uncertain. Trimming removed 4 bases from V and 4 bases from J, with 10 bases in between. The CDR3 runs to 13 residues. The germline gives CDR1 LGHDT, CDR2 YNNKEL (reference sequence). The CDR3 nucleotides are TGTGCCAGCAGCCTAAGAGGCGGCTATGGCTACACCTTC. Translating it yields CASSLRGGYGYTF.